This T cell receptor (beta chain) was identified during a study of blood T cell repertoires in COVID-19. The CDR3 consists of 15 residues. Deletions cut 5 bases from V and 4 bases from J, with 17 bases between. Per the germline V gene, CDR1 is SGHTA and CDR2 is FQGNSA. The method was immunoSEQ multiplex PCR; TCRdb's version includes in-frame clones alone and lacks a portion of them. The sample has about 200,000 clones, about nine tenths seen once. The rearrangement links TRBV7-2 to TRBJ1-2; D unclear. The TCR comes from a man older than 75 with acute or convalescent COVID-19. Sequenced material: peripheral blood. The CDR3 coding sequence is TGTGCCAGCAGCGCCCGAACCGGGATCGGCTATGGCTACACCTTC. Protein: CASSARTGIGYGYTF.